These 4 T cell receptor beta chains originate from one sample sequenced in a study of T-cell memory formation after mild COVID-19. TCRdb reprocessed the 5' RACE reads with MiXCR, giving one entry per CDR3 protein. The sample includes under 550,000 distinct CDR3 sequences, more than 15% of them seen just once. Sequencing was performed on PBMCs or a T cell subset sorted from them (not recorded which). The receptors were gathered from a man between 18 and 29 years old who had mild COVID-19 (a few samples of this study predate the infection). Cell type and time point are not known.

This clonotype was observed a few times. This chain joins TRBV7-2 and TRBJ2-3, with a possible D match to TRBD2 (6 bases). V lost 4 bases and J 0 bases, leaving 11 bases between the germline ends. This CDR3 has 15 residues. The germline gives CDR1 SGHTA, CDR2 FQGNSA. CDR3 sequence reads: CASSWAGLSTDTQYF. The CDR3 bases are TGTGCCAGCAGCTGGGCGGGACTGAGCACAGATACGCAGTATTTT. Using reference TRBV7-2 and TRBJ2-3 for the parts outside the CDR3, the full variable domain is GAGVSQSPSNKVTEKGKDVELRCDPISGHTALYWYRQSLGQGLEFLIYFQGNSAPDKSGLPSDRFSAERTGGSVSTLTIQRTQQEDSAVYLCASSWAGLSTDTQYFGPGTRLTVL.

The V and J genes are TRBV10-3 and TRBJ2-3; TRBD1 matches at 9 bases. V lost 2 bases, J lost 6 bases, and 15 bases stayed unmatched. Germline CDR1 ENHRY, CDR2 SYGVKD. The CDR3 totals 18 residues. The CDR3 loop is CAISETIQDRGSLDTQYF. CDR3 nucleotides: TGTGCCATCAGTGAGACAATCCAAGACAGGGGGTCACTGGATACGCAGTATTTT.

The rearrangement uses TRBV19 and TRBJ2-5; 9 nucleotides align to TRBD1. The germline V gene has CDR1 LNHDA and CDR2 SQIVND (reference sequence). V was pared by 5 bases and J by 2 bases, with 9 bases of the junction left unmatched. The CDR3 spans 16 residues. The CDR3 nucleotides read TGTGCCAGTAGTCCCCGGACAGGGGCGAGACAAGAGACCCAGTACTTC. Its protein product is CASSPRTGARQETQYF.

The chain employs TRBV4-3 and TRBJ1-6; no definite D call. The CDR3 has 14 residues. In germline, CDR1 is LGHNA, CDR2 YSLEER. Trimming removed 10 bases from V and 4 bases from J, with 14 bases in between. CDR3 DNA sequence: TGCGCCACCCCGAGGGCGGGATATAATTCACCCCTCCACTTT. This gives the protein CATPRAGYNSPLHF.